The TCR beta chain under discussion was sequenced for a study of blood T cell repertoires in COVID-19. The table came from immunoSEQ multiplex PCR; TCRdb's copy has only in-frame clones and leaves some out. This sample carries about 240,000 clones, around 88% of them seen once, and the ten largest clones take roughly an eighth. In germline, CDR1 is SGDLS, CDR2 YYNGEE. Trimming shortened V by 4 bases and J by 8 bases, and 12 bases separated the two germline ends. The CDR3 consists of 12 residues. The J gene is TRBJ1-2, the V gene TRBV9; D not certain. What was sequenced was peripheral blood. The origin of this receptor is a man at least 80 years old with acute or convalescent COVID-19. DNA for the CDR3: TGTGCCAGCAGCCCAGGACTGGGGGGCTACACCTTC. It translates to CASSPGLGGYTF.